The TCR beta chain under discussion was sequenced for a study of blood T cell repertoires in COVID-19. V dropped 2 bases and J dropped 4 bases, with 12 bases sitting between them. Germline-derived CDR1 and CDR2 are MNHEY and SVGAGI. The CDR3 is made up of 14 amino acids. The table came from immunoSEQ multiplex PCR; TCRdb's copy has only in-frame clones and leaves some out. This sample has some 100,000 clones; 90% occur once, and the top ten carry less than 1.5%. The J gene is TRBJ2-7, the V gene TRBV6-5; D is perhaps TRBD1 (6 bases). The receptor comes from a human donor in a cohort sampled during active COVID-19. The specimen sequenced was peripheral blood. The CDR3 DNA sequence: TGTGCCAGCAGTTACACAGGGTATGCTTACGAGCAGTACTTC. It translates to CASSYTGYAYEQYF.